The clone carrying this T cell receptor (beta chain) appeared many times. The antigen is unknown. The data were taken from a study of neurological immune-mediated disorders. Each TCR transcript was tagged with a 10-nucleotide random UMI during 5'RACE. TCRdb re-derived calls from the 5' RACE reads in MiXCR, one entry per CDR3 protein. The repertoire holds 42,000 or so distinct CDR3 sequences, with 2% to 3% as singletons. Study findings and constraints: Multiple sclerosis was found to have the least TCR clonal expansion, below healthy controls, and HTLV-1-associated myelopathy the most. Expanded clones shared no CDR3 amino acid sequences across subjects, suggesting private repertoires in all groups.

CDR3 length: 14 amino acids. V was cut by 0 bases and J by 2 bases, with 8 bases left in between. Germline V gene sequence: CDR1 SGHRS, CDR2 YFSETQ. The specimen was PBMCs. J is TRBJ1-2 and V is TRBV5-1; D not resolved. This TCR was sampled from a man aged 25 to 40 with multiple sclerosis. The CDR3 protein is CASSLEAGNYGYTF. Here the CDR3 DNA reads TGCGCCAGCAGCTTGGAGGCGGGAAACTATGGCTACACCTTC.